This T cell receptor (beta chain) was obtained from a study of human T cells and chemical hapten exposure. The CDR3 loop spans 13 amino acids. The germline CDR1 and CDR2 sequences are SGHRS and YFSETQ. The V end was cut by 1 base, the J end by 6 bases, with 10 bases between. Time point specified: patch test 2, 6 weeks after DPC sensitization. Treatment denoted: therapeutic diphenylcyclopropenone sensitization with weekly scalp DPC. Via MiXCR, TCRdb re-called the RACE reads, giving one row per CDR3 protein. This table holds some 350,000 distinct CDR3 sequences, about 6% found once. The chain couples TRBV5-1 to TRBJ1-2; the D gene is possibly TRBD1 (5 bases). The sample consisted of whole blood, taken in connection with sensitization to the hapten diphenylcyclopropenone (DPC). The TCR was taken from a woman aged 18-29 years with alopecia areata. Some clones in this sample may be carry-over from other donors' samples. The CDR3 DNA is TGCGCCAGCAGCTTGAGGCAGGGCGATGGCTACACCTTC. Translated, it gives CASSLRQGDGYTF.